This T cell receptor beta chain is from a study of control samples from healthy donors and cancer patients. TCRdb's copy holds only in-frame clones and misses some; the assay was immunoSEQ multiplex PCR. The repertoire holds some 130,000 clones, with roughly 92% as singletons. CDR1 SGHNT and CDR2 YYREEE come from the germline V gene (reference sequence). V gave up 0 bases and J gave up 2 bases, with 5 bases separating them. This CDR3 region has 13 residues. This clonotype originated in a man aged 18 to 29 in good health. The sequencing input was blood. The chain couples TRBV5-4 to TRBJ1-2; D unclear. DNA for the CDR3: TGTGCCAGCAGCTTGGGCGGCAACTATGGCTACACCTTC. Translation: CASSLGGNYGYTF.